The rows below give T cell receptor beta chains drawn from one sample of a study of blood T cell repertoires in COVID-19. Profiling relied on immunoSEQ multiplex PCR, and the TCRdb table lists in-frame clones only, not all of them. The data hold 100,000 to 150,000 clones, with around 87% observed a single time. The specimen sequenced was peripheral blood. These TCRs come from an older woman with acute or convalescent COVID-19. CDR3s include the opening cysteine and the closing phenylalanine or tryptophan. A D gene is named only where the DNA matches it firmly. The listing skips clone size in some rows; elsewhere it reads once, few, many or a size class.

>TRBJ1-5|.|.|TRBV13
TGTGCCAGCAGCCGTGGGAGTAGCAATCAGCCCCAGCATTTT
CASSRGSSNQPQHF
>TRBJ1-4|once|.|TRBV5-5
TGTGCCAGCAGCCCTGCAGGGCGGTATGGAGAAAAACTGTTTTTT
CASSPAGRYGEKLFF
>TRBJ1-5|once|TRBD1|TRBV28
TGTGCCAGCACCCCGGGGGACAGGGGGCGAGGGCAGCCCCAGCATTTT
CASTPGDRGRGQPQHF
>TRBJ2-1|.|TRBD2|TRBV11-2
TGTGCCAGCAGCCCTGGGAAGGGAGGGTACAATGAGCAGTTCTTC
CASSPGKGGYNEQFF
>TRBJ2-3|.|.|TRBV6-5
TGTGCCAGCAGTTACTCGAGGAGGGGGCAAGATACGCAGTATTTT
CASSYSRRGQDTQYF
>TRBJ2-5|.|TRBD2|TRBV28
TGTGCCAGCAGTTCCTCCGGGACTAGCGTATTCGAGACCCAGTACTTC
CASSSSGTSVFETQYF
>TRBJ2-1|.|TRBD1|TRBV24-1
TGTGCCACCAGTGACCCTACAGGGGGCTTTTTCAATGAGCAGTTCTTC
CATSDPTGGFFNEQFF
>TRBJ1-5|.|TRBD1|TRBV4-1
TGCGCCAGCAGGCAATCCAATCTCAGGGGGTCAGGACCCCAGCATTTT
CASRQSNLRGSGPQHF
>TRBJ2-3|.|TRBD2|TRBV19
TGTGCCAGTAGTAGGGGGGGTAGCACAGATACGCAGTATTTT
CASSRGGSTDTQYF
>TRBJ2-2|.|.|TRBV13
TGTGCCAGCAGCGTAGCAACCGGGGAGCTGTTTTTT
CASSVATGELFF
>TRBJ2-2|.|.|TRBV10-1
TGCGCCAGCAGTGAGTCGAGAGAGGGAAGGGAGCTGTTTTTT
CASSESREGRELFF
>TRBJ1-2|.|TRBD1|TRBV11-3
TGTGCCAGCAGCACCACAAGGGGGACAGGGGATAACTATGGCTACACCTTC
CASSTTRGTGDNYGYTF
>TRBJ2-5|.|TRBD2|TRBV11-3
TGTGCCAGCAGCCCACCGGGACTAGCGGGGACGGAGACCCAGTACTTC
CASSPPGLAGTETQYF